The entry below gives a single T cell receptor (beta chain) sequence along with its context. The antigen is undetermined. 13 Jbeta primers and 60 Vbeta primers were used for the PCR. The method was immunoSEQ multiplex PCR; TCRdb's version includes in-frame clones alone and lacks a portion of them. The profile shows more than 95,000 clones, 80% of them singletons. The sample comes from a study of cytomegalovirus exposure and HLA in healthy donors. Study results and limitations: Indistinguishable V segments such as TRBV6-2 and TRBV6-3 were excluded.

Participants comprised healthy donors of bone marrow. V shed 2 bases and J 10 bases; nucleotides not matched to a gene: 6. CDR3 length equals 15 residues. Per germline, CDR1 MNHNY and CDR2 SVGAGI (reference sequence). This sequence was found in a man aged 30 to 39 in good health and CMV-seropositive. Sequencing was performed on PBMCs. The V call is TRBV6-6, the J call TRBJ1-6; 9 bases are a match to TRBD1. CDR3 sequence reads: CASSYTTGQGSPLHF. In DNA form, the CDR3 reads TGTGCCAGCAGTTACACAACGGGACAGGGATCACCCCTCCACTTT.